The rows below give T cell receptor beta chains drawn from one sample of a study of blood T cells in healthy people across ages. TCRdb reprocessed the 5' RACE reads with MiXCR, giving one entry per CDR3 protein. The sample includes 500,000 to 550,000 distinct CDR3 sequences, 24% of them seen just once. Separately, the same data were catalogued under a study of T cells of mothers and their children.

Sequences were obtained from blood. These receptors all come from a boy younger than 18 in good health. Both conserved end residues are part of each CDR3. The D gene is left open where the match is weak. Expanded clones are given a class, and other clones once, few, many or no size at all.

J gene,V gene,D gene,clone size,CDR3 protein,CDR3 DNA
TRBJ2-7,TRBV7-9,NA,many,CASSHPGFPYEQYF,TGTGCCAGCAGCCACCCCGGGTTCCCCTACGAGCAGTACTTC
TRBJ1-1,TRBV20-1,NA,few,CSASPPFAYGKTNTEAFF,TGCAGTGCTAGTCCCCCATTCGCGTATGGGAAGACGAACACTGAAGCTTTCTTT
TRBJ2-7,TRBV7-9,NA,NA,CASSLALGPGYEQYF,TGTGCCAGCAGCTTAGCGCTCGGGCCGGGCTACGAGCAGTACTTC
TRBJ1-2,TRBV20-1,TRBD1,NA,CSARDGADVWGQGNYGYTF,TGCAGTGCTAGAGACGGGGCAGACGTGTGGGGACAGGGGAACTATGGCTACACCTTC
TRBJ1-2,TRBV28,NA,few,CASSLPHREGYTF,TGTGCCAGCAGTTTGCCTCACAGGGAAGGCTACACCTTC
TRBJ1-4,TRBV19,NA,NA,CASSMSGLGWEEKLFF,TGTGCCAGTAGTATGTCGGGGCTAGGATGGGAAGAAAAACTGTTTTTT
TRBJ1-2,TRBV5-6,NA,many,CASSLQNNYGYTF,TGTGCCAGCAGCTTGCAAAATAACTATGGCTACACCTTC
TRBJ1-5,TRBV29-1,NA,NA,CSVEEEAGVGQPQHF,TGCAGCGTTGAGGAAGAGGCAGGGGTCGGTCAGCCCCAGCATTTT
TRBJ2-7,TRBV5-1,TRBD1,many,CASSLPGQASGEQYF,TGCGCCAGCAGCTTGCCGGGACAGGCTTCGGGGGAGCAGTACTTC
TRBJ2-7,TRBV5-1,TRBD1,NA,CASSFGTESYEQYF,TGCGCCAGCAGCTTCGGGACAGAGTCCTACGAGCAGTACTTC
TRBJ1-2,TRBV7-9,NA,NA,CASSLMQGFYGYTF,TGTGCCAGCAGCTTAATGCAGGGCTTCTATGGCTACACCTTC
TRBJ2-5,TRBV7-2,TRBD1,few,CASSLGTGGGAVETQHF,TGTGCCAGCAGCTTAGGGACAGGGGGCGGCGCGGTAGAGACCCAGCACTTC
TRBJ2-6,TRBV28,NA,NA,CASSLQVPFGANVLTF,TGTGCCAGCAGTTTACAGGTTCCTTTCGGGGCCAACGTCCTGACTTTC
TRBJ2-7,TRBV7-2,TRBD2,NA,CASSRGGGGYEQYF,TGTGCCAGCAGCCGAGGTGGGGGGGGGTACGAGCAGTACTTC
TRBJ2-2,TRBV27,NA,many,CASSLDRNTGELFF,TGTGCCAGCAGTCTGGACAGGAACACCGGGGAGCTGTTTTTT
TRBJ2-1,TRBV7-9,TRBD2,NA,CASSTRARGGNEQFF,TGTGCCAGCAGCACCCGGGCGCGGGGGGGCAATGAGCAGTTCTTC
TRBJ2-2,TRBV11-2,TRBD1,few,CASSLFPRGRDAGELFF,TGTGCCAGCAGCCTATTCCCGAGGGGGCGCGACGCCGGGGAGCTGTTTTTT
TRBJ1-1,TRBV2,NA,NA,CASSAGTTEAFF,TGTGCCAGCAGTGCCGGGACAACTGAAGCTTTCTTT
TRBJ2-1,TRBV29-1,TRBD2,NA,CSVDQPSGEQFF,TGCAGCGTTGATCAGCCTAGCGGTGAGCAGTTCTTC
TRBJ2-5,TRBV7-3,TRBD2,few,CASSLTGRGALEETQYF,TGTGCCAGCAGCTTAACGGGGCGGGGGGCCCTCGAAGAGACCCAGTACTTC
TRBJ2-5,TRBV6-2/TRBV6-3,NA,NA,CASSYDTAIYETQYF,TGTGCCAGCAGTTACGATACAGCGATTTACGAGACCCAGTACTTC
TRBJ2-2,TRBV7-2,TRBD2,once,CASSPRLAGGRGELFF,TGTGCCAGCAGCCCTCGACTAGCGGGGGGGCGTGGGGAGCTGTTTTTT